Detailed here is one T cell receptor (beta chain). What it recognizes is unknown. The data derive from a study of T cell repertoires in cytomegalovirus infection. On the study more broadly: The study used recently identified HLA-C-restricted and well-studied HLA-B-restricted CMV epitopes.

The V gene's germline CDR1 is MRHNA and CDR2 SNTAGT. The junction had 17 bases not matched to a gene; V was cut back by 6 bases and J by 3 bases. The CDR3 totals 18 residues. The study's findings and limits: Pooled public TCR beta family frequency picked out CMV carriers with the relevant HLA.

Each CDR3 protein gets one entry after TCRdb re-called the reads with MiXCR. Of some 920,000 distinct CDR3 sequences listed, roughly 30% are singletons. The genes are TRBV6-4 and TRBJ2-3; 8 positions agree with TRBD1. The sequence derives from a human donor in good health (CMV status not recorded). Some clones in this sample may be carry-over from other donors' samples. The sample in question was cultured CD8+ T cells from PBMCs, obtained from culture after CMV antigen stimulation. The CDR3 spells CASRVPTGGRSLTDTQYF. In DNA form, the CDR3 reads TGTGCCAGCAGAGTCCCTACAGGGGGTCGGTCCCTAACAGATACGCAGTATTTT.